This paragraph covers one T cell receptor (beta chain) sequence. Authors' methods: Amplified reference gene primers provided the basis for estimating nucleated cell counts. The table came from immunoSEQ multiplex PCR; TCRdb's copy has only in-frame clones and leaves some out. V and J calls and clone size are those listed in that table; D and trimming were worked out from the DNA. The sample carries roughly 520,000 clones, around 87% recorded once. V shed 1 base and J shed 4 bases, with 5 bases lying between them. This CDR3 is built from 13 residues. Germline V CDR1 and CDR2: SGHAT, FQNNGV. This sample is part of a study of blood T cell repertoires in COVID-19. Which cohort a participant joined came from the clinical history participants gave.

The rearrangement joins TRBV11-2 to TRBJ1-3; D unresolved. The sequence derives from a woman aged 35 to 49 who had recovered from COVID-19. The material sequenced was PBMCs or T cells enriched from blood (not recorded which). The CDR3 sequence is CASSLARGNTIYF. The CDR3 DNA sequence: TGTGCCAGCAGCTTAGCTAGGGGAAACACCATATATTTT.